The present T cell receptor beta chain was sequenced within a study of T cell responses to AZD1222 COVID-19 vaccine (dated by TCRdb to about 2021). As for the study more broadly: TCR sequencing was performed for 230 to 250 trial participants, of whom some 200 were given two doses of AZD1222 and around 26 were given two doses of MenACWY control vaccine. Trial participants were enrolled into age subgroups of 18-55, 56-69 and 70-plus years, which contained about 150, 28 and 57 TCR-sequenced participants, respectively. The paper's findings and limits, for the study overall: The 56-69-year group was small, and its depth increase did not reach significance, likely because of low power. Only six AZD1222 recipients were SARS-CoV-2 seropositive at baseline, limiting conclusions about previously exposed vaccinees. Because no samples from the day 14 peak response were available, repertoires could be characterized only after the peak T cell response. Participants were mostly white British, with more females than males. The authors suggested clonal diversity may have been underestimated. The vaccine-associated CD4 TCRs covered the entire spike protein, and the dominant responses fell in regions 160-218 and 743-854. Epitopes outside the regions mutated in the B.1.351 and B.1.1.7 variants were reportedly recognized by nearly half of the unique spike-specific TCRs. A significant rise in spike-specific TCR breadth and depth was observed after two AZD1222 doses relative to day 0 and relative to MenACWY recipients.

Concerning this clone: The specificity of this receptor is unknown. Base qualities are not recorded, but no much larger clone differs from it by a single base.

The CDR3 regions of human TCRbeta chains were analyzed by immunosequencing. As for the authors' bioinformatics: TCRs in the repertoires were matched against a reference library of SARS-CoV-2-specific TCRs that had been generated with the MIRA antigen-specificity platform. Breadth was defined as the fraction of unique TCRs that were SARS-CoV-2-associated, and depth was defined as the fraction of total T cells that were SARS-CoV-2-associated. Using the MIRA data, every spike-specific TCR was mapped to the spike region that the TCR reacted to and assigned to either a CD4 or a CD8 class. Log10-transformed breadth and depth values were compared by one-way ANOVA with Sidak's multiple comparisons tests. TCRdb re-hosts the immuneACCESS table, in-frame sequences only. Its copies lack some clones; in the studies checked, an unresolved V gene accounts for under half of them, and the cause for the rest is not known. The V and J calls and the clone size are those of that table, but D and trimming were determined from the DNA. The sample table records approximately 77,000 clones; more than 85% of these occur just once. Approximately 4.5% of the sample belongs to the ten largest clones.

The time point label, as the study defines it: about 28 days (+/-7) after the second vaccine dose. AZD1222 recipients given second doses at about 4 weeks or at about 12 weeks were pooled, since spike-specific TCR depth and breadth were not found to differ between the two schedules. The vaccinee samples were drawn from two UK trials, COV001 and COV002, one of which was a single-blind randomized controlled phase 2/3 trial testing AZD1222 (ChAdOx1 nCoV-19) in healthy adults. For TCRbeta chain sequencing, PBMC samples from trial participants were taken at day 0 and at day 28 after the second dose. From the germline V gene, CDR1 is SGHRS and CDR2 is YFSETQ. The CDR3 measures 15 amino acids from cysteine to phenylalanine. Here the CDR3 DNA is all that survives: 45 bases in frame from base 1. Unmatched junction bases come to 9, with V trimmed by 4 bases and J by 3 bases.

The chain links TRBV5-1 with TRBJ1-1, with 7 bases in between that match TRBD1. The sample in question was peripheral blood, obtained 28 days after the second AZD1222 dose. This TCR was recovered from an adult who received the AZD1222 COVID-19 vaccine. The CDR3 reads CASSGSQGGHTEAFF. The nucleotide sequence reads as follows: TGCGCCAGCAGCGGCTCCCAGGGGGGGCACACTGAAGCTTTCTTT.